This TCR beta chain was sequenced during a study of PD-L1 blockade in urothelial cancer. Profiling relied on immunoSEQ multiplex PCR, and the TCRdb table lists in-frame clones only, not all of them. Among 45,000 to 55,000 clones, 75% to 90% were seen once, and the ten largest hold roughly 1.4%. V was pared by 6 bases and J by 4 bases, with 7 bases between. From germline, CDR1 is MNHEY and CDR2 SMNVEV (reference sequence). CDR3 length equals 11 residues. Time point: pretreatment peripheral blood. By share, this clone ranks as medium-sized. Different DNA sequences within this sample yield the same CDR3. V usage is TRBV27 and J usage is TRBJ2-7; D is possibly TRBD1 (6 bases). The receptor was isolated from a man aged 50-60 years with urothelial cancer. The sample here was PBMCs, taken around atezolizumab (anti-PD-L1) treatment. The CDR3 loop is CASRQGYEQYF. Written as DNA, the CDR3 is TGTGCCAGCAGACAGGGTTACGAGCAGTACTTC.